The 20 T cell receptor beta chains below were found in one sample sequenced in a study of cytomegalovirus exposure and HLA in healthy donors. With 60 Vbeta and 13 Jbeta primers, the PCR was carried out. TCRdb's copy holds only in-frame clones and misses some; the assay was immunoSEQ multiplex PCR. The repertoire includes approximately 290,000 clones, 75% to 90% of them detected once, and roughly 0.31% sits in the top ten. Sequencing input: PBMCs. Every receptor here comes from a girl aged 2-10 years in good health and CMV-seronegative.

V and J are TRBV20-1 and TRBJ2-5, with a tentative D call TRBD2 (5 bases). The CDR3 covers 9 residues. The V end lost 6 bases, the J end lost 9 bases, and 8 bases lay between the germline ends. Germline CDR1 DFQATT, CDR2 SNEGSKA (reference sequence). CDR3 protein: CSAPGAQYF. The CDR3, as DNA: TGCAGTGCCCCCGGGGCCCAGTACTTC.

The chain is built from TRBV27 and TRBJ2-5; no clear D gene. Germline assignment: CDR1 MNHEY and CDR2 SMNVEV (reference sequence). Trimming removed 6 bases from V and 5 bases from J, with 13 bases in between. The CDR3 contains 13 residues. The CDR3 DNA reads TGTGCCAGCAGACCCCTGGGCGAGGAGACCCAGTACTTC. Amino acid sequence: CASRPLGEETQYF.

CDR3 amino acids: CASSFQNTEAFF. The CDR3 DNA is TGTGCCAGCAGTTTCCAAAACACTGAAGCTTTCTTT. The chain has TRBV2 and TRBJ1-1; D is unresolved. This CDR3 is 12 amino acids long. Trimming took 5 bases from V and 2 from J, leaving 6 bases between them. The germline V gene has CDR1 SNHLY and CDR2 FYNNEI.

Written as DNA, the CDR3 is TGTGCCAGCAGCGTATTCTATGGCGGGCGCTCCTACGAGCAGTACTTC. It specifies CASSVFYGGRSYEQYF. The rearrangement links TRBV7-8 to TRBJ2-7, with D tentatively TRBD2 (5 bases). Trimming removed 5 bases at V and 0 bases at J, with 17 bases between. CDR3 length: 16 amino acids. Germline V gene lookup returns CDR1 SGHVS and CDR2 FQNEAQ. The full variable domain, with the rest looked up from reference TRBV7-8 and TRBJ2-7, is GAGVSQSPRYKVAKRGQDVALRCDPISGHVSLFWYQQALGQGPEFLTYFQNEAQLDKSGLPSDRFFAERPEGSVSTLKIQRTQQEDSAVYLCASSVFYGGRSYEQYFGPGTRLTVT.

This rearrangement joins TRBV7-3 to TRBJ2-2; D unresolved. The CDR3 loop spans 11 amino acids. Between the trimmed V and J ends, which lost 3 bases and 8 bases, there was a span of 4 bases. Germline V gene sequence: CDR1 SGHTA, CDR2 FQGTGA. DNA for the CDR3: TGTGCCAGCAGCTTGTCTGGGGAGCTGTTTTTT. Translation: CASSLSGELFF.

This chain links TRBV11-2 with TRBJ1-3, with 7 bases matching TRBD1. Germline-derived CDR1 and CDR2 are SGHAT and FQNNGV. The V and J ends lost 5 bases and 0 bases, in that order; junction bases with no gene match: 10. The CDR3 totals 17 residues. The CDR3 coding sequence is TGTGCCAGCAGCCCCGGGACAGTGCCTCTCTCTGGAAACACCATATATTTT. Translating gives CASSPGTVPLSGNTIYF. Full variable domain (remainder filled in from reference TRBV11-2 and TRBJ1-3): EAGVAQSPRYKIIEKRQSVAFWCNPISGHATLYWYQQILGQGPKLLIQFQNNGVVDDSQLPKDRFSAERLKGVDSTLKIQPAKLEDSAVYLCASSPGTVPLSGNTIYFGEGSWLTVV.

J is TRBJ2-1 and V is TRBV2; TRBD2 matches at 13 bases. The CDR3 has 15 amino acids. Germline CDR1 reads SNHLY; CDR2 reads FYNNEI. Trimming at V came to 10 bases and at J to 4 bases, leaving 7 bases not matched to a gene. CDR3 coding DNA: TGTGCCACGCGCTGGACTAGCGGGGGTTACAATGAGCAGTTCTTC. Translating it yields CATRWTSGGYNEQFF.

This chain uses TRBV10-3 with TRBJ1-6; the match to TRBD1 covers 10 bases. Germline CDR1 ENHRY, CDR2 SYGVKD. J lost 7 bases, V lost 7 bases, and 13 bases had no gene match. The CDR3 contains 17 residues. The CDR3 DNA sequence: TGTGCCATCAAAGCCGACAGGGGGCACAATAAAAATTCACCCCTCCACTTT. Translation: CAIKADRGHNKNSPLHF.

J is TRBJ1-5 and V is TRBV6-5, with 8 nucleotides matching TRBD1. This CDR3 is 15 amino acids long. Per the germline V gene, CDR1 is MNHEY and CDR2 is SVGAGI. V lost 2 bases and J lost 6; bases outside the gene matches: 6. This CDR3 is CASSYGRQGSQPQHF. DNA of the CDR3: TGTGCCAGCAGTTACGGAAGACAGGGGAGTCAGCCCCAGCATTTT.

The chain has TRBV6-5 and TRBJ1-6; D uncertain. The CDR3 sequence is 14 residues long. Trimming stripped 5 bases from V and 6 bases from J, with 11 bases between. From germline, CDR1 is MNHEY and CDR2 SVGAGI. The DNA for the CDR3 is TGTGCCAGCAGTCCCTCGGGGATTAATTCACCCCTCCACTTT. It encodes CASSPSGINSPLHF.

The rearrangement uses TRBV29-1 and TRBJ2-5; 10 nucleotides align to TRBD2. CDR3 length: 21 amino acids. Looked up from germline, CDR1 is SQVTM and CDR2 is ANQGSEA. The trim removed 6 bases at V and 3 bases at J, leaving 28 bases unmatched. The CDR3: CSVTSPGLATEDWVGEETQYF. In nucleotides, the CDR3 is TGCAGCGTAACCTCCCCGGGACTAGCGACAGAAGACTGGGTGGGAGAAGAGACCCAGTACTTC.

This clone was seen a handful of times. The rearrangement links TRBV7-9 to TRBJ2-7; the D gene is possibly TRBD2 (6 bases). Trimming pared 6 bases from V and 7 bases from J, leaving 19 bases between. Germline V gene sequence: CDR1 SEHNR, CDR2 FQNEAQ (reference sequence). This CDR3 is 14 amino acids long. The CDR3 spells CASSAPTGVREQYF. The DNA of the CDR3 is TGTGCCAGCAGTGCCCCCACGGGGGTGAGAGAGCAGTACTTC.

This rearrangement joins TRBV29-1 to TRBJ1-4; TRBD1 might be the D (5 bases). V lost 6 bases, J lost 0 bases, and 11 bases lay in between. Germline assignment: CDR1 SQVTM and CDR2 ANQGSEA. The CDR3 runs to 14 residues. CDR3 nucleotides: TGCAGCGTGCTCGACAGAGCAACTAATGAAAAACTGTTTTTT. Translation: CSVLDRATNEKLFF.

The chain joins TRBV19 to TRBJ1-5, with D unresolved. Germline CDR1 and CDR2: LNHDA and SQIVND (reference sequence). The CDR3 is 15 residues long. V lost 1 base to trimming and J lost 3 bases, with 10 bases between them. The CDR3 region is CASSIGGFSNQPQHF. The DNA for the CDR3 is TGTGCCAGTAGTATAGGCGGGTTCTCCAATCAGCCCCAGCATTTT. The full variable domain, its missing parts supplied by reference TRBV19 and TRBJ1-5, is DGGITQSPKYLFRKEGQNVTLSCEQNLNHDAMYWYRQDPGQGLRLIYYSQIVNDFQKGDIAEGYSVSREKKESFPLTVTSAQKNPTAFYLCASSIGGFSNQPQHFGDGTRLSIL.

The table lists this clone with a count of one. J is TRBJ2-2 and V is TRBV7-8; the match to TRBD2 covers 13 bases. The CDR3 totals 19 residues. The ends lost 1 base at V and 4 bases at J; junction bases unmatched: 9. CDR1 is SGHVS, CDR2 FQNEAQ, per germline. The DNA for the CDR3 is TGTGCCAGCAGCTTAGGGGGACTAGCGGGGCTACCGGCCACCGGGGAGCTGTTTTTT. Translated: CASSLGGLAGLPATGELFF.

CDR3 sequence (DNA): TGTGCCAGCCTTATGAACACTGAAGCTTTCTTT. This translates into CASLMNTEAFF. This sequence joins TRBV2 and TRBJ1-1, with D unclear. The CDR3 covers 11 residues. V was trimmed by 8 bases and J by 0 bases, leaving 4 bases between them. Germline values: CDR1 SNHLY, CDR2 FYNNEI.

The V call is TRBV30, the J call TRBJ2-3, with D tentatively TRBD2 (5 bases). This CDR3 has 13 residues. The germline V gene encodes CDR1 GTSNPN and CDR2 SVGIG (reference sequence). Deletions cut 4 bases from V and 2 bases from J, with 10 bases between. The CDR3 loop is CAWNTGTTDTQYF. The CDR3 DNA is TGTGCCTGGAATACGGGAACCACAGATACGCAGTATTTT.

The chain is built from TRBV30 and TRBJ2-7; TRBD2 matches 10 bases. V trimming: 4 bases; J trimming: 5 bases; junction bases outside the gene matches: 2. From germline, CDR1 is GTSNPN and CDR2 SVGIG (reference sequence). This CDR3 contains 12 residues. The CDR3 DNA reads TGTGCCTGGACTAGCGGGAGTGACGAGCAGTACTTC. Amino acid sequence: CAWTSGSDEQYF. Full variable domain (outside the CDR3, taken from reference TRBV30 and TRBJ2-7): SQTIHQWPATLVQPVGSPLSLECTVEGTSNPNLYWYRQAAGRGLQLLFYSVGIGQISSEVPQNLSASRPQDRQFILSSKKLLLSDSGFYLCAWTSGSDEQYFGPGTRLTVT.

In its sample, this clone was seen once. The rearrangement links TRBV11-2 to TRBJ2-7; the D is unclear. The germline CDR1 and CDR2 sequences are SGHAT and FQNNGV. CDR3 size: 13 residues. Between the trimmed V and J ends, which lost 2 bases and 1 base, there was a span of 6 bases. The CDR3: CASSLSVSYEQYF. DNA of the CDR3: TGTGCCAGCAGCTTATCGGTTTCCTACGAGCAGTACTTC.

The genes are TRBV7-6 and TRBJ2-3; possibly TRBD2 for D (6 bases). The CDR3 loop spans 11 amino acids. In germline, CDR1 is SGHVS, CDR2 FNYEAQ. Trimming took 6 bases from V and 8 from J, leaving 9 bases between them. CDR3 nucleotide sequence: TGTGCCAGCAGGGGGGGAGGTACGCAGTATTTT. This gives the protein CASRGGGTQYF.